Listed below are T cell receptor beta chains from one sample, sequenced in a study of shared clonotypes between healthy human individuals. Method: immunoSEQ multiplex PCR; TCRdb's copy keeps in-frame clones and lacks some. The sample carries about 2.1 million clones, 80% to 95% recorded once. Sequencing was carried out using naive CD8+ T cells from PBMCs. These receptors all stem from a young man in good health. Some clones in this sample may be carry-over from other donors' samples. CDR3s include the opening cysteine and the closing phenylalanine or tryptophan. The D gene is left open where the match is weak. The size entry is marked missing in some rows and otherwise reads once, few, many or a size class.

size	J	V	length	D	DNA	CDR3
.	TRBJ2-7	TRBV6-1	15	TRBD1	TGTGCCAGCAGTGAAGGGGGACAGGGGGCAGACGAGCAGTACTTC	CASSEGGQGADEQYF
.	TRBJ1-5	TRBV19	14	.	TGTGCCAGTAACGTCAGGGGTAGCAATCAGCCCCAGCATTTT	CASNVRGSNQPQHF
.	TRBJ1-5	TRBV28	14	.	TGTGCCAGCCGAACAGGGATACGCAATCAGCCCCAGCATTTT	CASRTGIRNQPQHF
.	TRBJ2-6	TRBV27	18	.	TGTGCCAGCAGTTTAATGGGACCCAAAGTATCTGGGGCCAACGTCCTGACTTTC	CASSLMGPKVSGANVLTF
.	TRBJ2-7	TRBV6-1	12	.	TGTGCCAGCAGAGACATCTCCTACGAGCAGTACTTC	CASRDISYEQYF
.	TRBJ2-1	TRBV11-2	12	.	TGTGCCAGCAGCCCCGGTTACAATGAGCAGTTCTTC	CASSPGYNEQFF
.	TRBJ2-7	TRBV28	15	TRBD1	TGTGCCAGCAGTTTACGAGACAGGGAGCTCTACGAGCAGTACTTC	CASSLRDRELYEQYF
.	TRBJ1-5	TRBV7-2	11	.	TGTGCCAGCAGCTTATCAGGCCCCCAGCATTTT	CASSLSGPQHF
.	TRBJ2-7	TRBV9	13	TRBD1	TGTGCCAGCAGCGTAGGACAGGGGGGCGAGCAGTACTTC	CASSVGQGGEQYF
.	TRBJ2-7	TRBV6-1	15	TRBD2	TGTGCCAGCAGTGAACCGGGGACTAGCGGGGGAAAGGAGTACTTC	CASSEPGTSGGKEYF
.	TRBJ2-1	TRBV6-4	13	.	TGTGCCAGCAGTGACTACAGGGGGGGCGAGCAGTTCTTC	CASSDYRGGEQFF
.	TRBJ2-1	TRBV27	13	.	TGTGCCAGCAGTTTATTTCGAAACAATGAGCAGTTCTTC	CASSLFRNNEQFF
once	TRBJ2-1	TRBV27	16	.	TGTGCCAGCAGTTTATGGGGCGGAGTCTCCTACAATGAGCAGTTCTTC	CASSLWGGVSYNEQFF
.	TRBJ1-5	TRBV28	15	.	TGTGCCAGCAGTGGACGGTTCTATAGCAATCAGCCCCAGCATTTT	CASSGRFYSNQPQHF
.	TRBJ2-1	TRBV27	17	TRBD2	TGTGCCAGCAGTTTATTGAGTAGCGGGAGTGCCCACAATGAGCAGTTCTTC	CASSLLSSGSAHNEQFF
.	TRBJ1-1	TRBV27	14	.	TGTGCCAGCAGTTTGCGGGTGGAGAGCACTGAAGCTTTCTTT	CASSLRVESTEAFF
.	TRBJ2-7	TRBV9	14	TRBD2	TGTGCCAGCAGCCCCAGGCCCGGACTAGGGGAGCAGTACTTC	CASSPRPGLGEQYF
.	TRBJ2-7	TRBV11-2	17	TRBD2	TGTGCCAGCAGCTCATATAGGACTAGTTCTTACTCCTACGAGCAGTACTTC	CASSSYRTSSYSYEQYF
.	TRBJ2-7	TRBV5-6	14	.	TGTGCCAGCAGCTTTCCGGGTCAGACCTACGAGCAGTACTTC	CASSFPGQTYEQYF
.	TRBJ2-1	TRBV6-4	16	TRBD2	TGTGCCAGCAGTGACTCGGGACTAGCGGGAGGCAATGAGCAGTTCTTC	CASSDSGLAGGNEQFF
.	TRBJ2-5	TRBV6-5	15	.	TGTGCCAGCAGTTACTTCCCCGTTACAGCCGAGACCCAGTACTTC	CASSYFPVTAETQYF
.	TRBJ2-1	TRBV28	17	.	TGTGCCAGCAGTTTATCAATGGGCGGGACCGAATACAATGAGCAGTTCTTC	CASSLSMGGTEYNEQFF
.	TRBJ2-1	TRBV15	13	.	TGTGCCACCAGCAGAGACAGACGCGATGGGCAGTTCTTC	CATSRDRRDGQFF
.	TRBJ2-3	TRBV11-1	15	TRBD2	TGTGCCAGCAGCTTCCAGCGGGAAGCGGGAGATACGCAGTATTTT	CASSFQREAGDTQYF
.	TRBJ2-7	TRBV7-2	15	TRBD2	TGTGCCAGCAGCTACGGCGTAGCGGGAGTTTACGAGCAGTACTTC	CASSYGVAGVYEQYF
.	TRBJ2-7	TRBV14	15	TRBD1	TGTGCCAGCAGCCCGGACAGGGTGGCCCCCTACGAGCAGTACTTC	CASSPDRVAPYEQYF
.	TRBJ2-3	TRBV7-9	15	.	TGTGCCAGCAGCTTAGTAGGAGCGTACACAGATACGCAGTATTTT	CASSLVGAYTDTQYF
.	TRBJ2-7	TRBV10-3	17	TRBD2	TGTGCCATCAGCAGACTAGCGGGAGGACATAAATCCTACGAGCAGTACTTC	CAISRLAGGHKSYEQYF
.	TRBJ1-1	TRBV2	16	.	TGTGCCAGCAGTGGATCTCGTGAGCATATCAACACTGAAGCTTTCTTT	CASSGSREHINTEAFF
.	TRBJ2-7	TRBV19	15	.	TGTGCCAGTAGTATAGGAAACCCCGTTGGAGGGGAGCAGTACTTC	CASSIGNPVGGEQYF
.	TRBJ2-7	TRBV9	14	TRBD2	TGTGCCAGCAGCGAGGGTAGCGGGGCCTACGAGCAGTACTTC	CASSEGSGAYEQYF
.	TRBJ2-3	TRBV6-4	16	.	TGTGCCAGCAGTGACTCGGGGGGAGTGGATATAGATACGCAGTATTTT	CASSDSGGVDIDTQYF
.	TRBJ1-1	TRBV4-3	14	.	TGCGCCAGCAGCCAAGATGGCGGGGGGGACGAAGCTTTCTTT	CASSQDGGGDEAFF
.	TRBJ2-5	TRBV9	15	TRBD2	TGTGCCAGCAGCGGAGGGACTAGCGTCCGGGAGACCCAGTACTTC	CASSGGTSVRETQYF
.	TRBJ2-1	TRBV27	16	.	TGTGCCAGCAGTTCAACCCAGGGAGCTTTAAACAATGAGCAGTTCTTC	CASSSTQGALNNEQFF
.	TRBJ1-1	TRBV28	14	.	TGTGCCAGCAGACCCCTACGACGCGAAGTTGAAGCTTTCTTT	CASRPLRREVEAFF
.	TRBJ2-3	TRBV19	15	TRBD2	TGTGCCAGTAGTATGGGACTAGCGGACACAGATACGCAGTATTTT	CASSMGLADTDTQYF
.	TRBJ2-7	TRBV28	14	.	TGTGCCAGCCTCTTGGGAGCAGGGGCCTACGAGCAGTACTTC	CASLLGAGAYEQYF
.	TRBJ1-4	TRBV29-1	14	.	TGCAGCGCCCAAGGGGTGGGGAGGGAGGAAAAACTGTTTTTT	CSAQGVGREEKLFF
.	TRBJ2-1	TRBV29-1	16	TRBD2	TGCAGCGTTGAAGGGGCTAGCGGGAGGCCCTACAATGAGCAGTTCTTC	CSVEGASGRPYNEQFF
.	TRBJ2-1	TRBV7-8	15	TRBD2	TGTGCCAGCAGCTTAATGGGACTAGCGGAAAATGAGCAGTTCTTC	CASSLMGLAENEQFF
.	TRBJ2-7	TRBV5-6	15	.	TGTGCCAGCAGCTTCGGCGGGATCGGCTCCTACGAGCAGTACTTC	CASSFGGIGSYEQYF
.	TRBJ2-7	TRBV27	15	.	TGTGCCAGCAGTTTGGGGTCTTTGGACTTCTCCGAGCAGTACTTC	CASSLGSLDFSEQYF